The present T cell receptor (beta chain) was sequenced within a study of spatial heterogeneity in lung cancer (dated by TCRdb to about 2019). Context from the whole study: The donors were some 70 patients from the lung TRACERx cohort who had early-stage, untreated non-small cell lung cancer. Follow-up PBMC samples were sequenced whenever available, with the median time to follow-up being two to three years after resection. More beta-chain than alpha-chain transcripts were consistently detected, likely reflecting higher beta-chain transcript abundance. In the raw uncorrected reads, each unique combination of TCR and UMI appeared more than ten times on average. In non-small cell lung cancer, the study made a quantitative comparison of TCR alpha and beta repertoires among multiple tumor regions, matched nontumor lung and blood. Nonsynonymous mutation counts, determined by whole-exome sequencing of tumor tissue, were related to TCR repertoire features. At surgery, hundreds of tumor regions, almost 65 matched nontumor lung samples and 56 PBMC samples were TCR-sequenced for both alpha and beta chains. Broader findings and caveats from the paper: Ubiquitous expanded tumor TCRs were found in blood more often at tumor resection than at routine follow-up. Comparisons of baseline and follow-up blood repertoires included only around 15 patients. Additional single-cell paired TCR alpha and beta sequencing was considered necessary to confirm, at a functional level, the hypothesis that regional TCRs recognize regional mutations.

In its sample, this clonotype was seen a few times. The target of this receptor is not known. Base qualities are missing; no much larger clone stands one base away. Library preparation was by 5' RACE. The reads were generated on a NextSeq 500. The TCR library protocol attached a unique molecular identifier to each TCR cDNA molecule to allow correction of PCR and sequencing errors. Concerning the study's data processing: Decombinator tools were used for TCR identification, UMI-based error correction and CDR3 extraction. Expanded TCRs were defined as those above a frequency of 2 per 1,000, corresponding to the top 1% of the tumor frequency distribution. Rényi diversity was computed with the R vegan package after subsampling each repertoire 100 times to 5,000 TCRs. CDR3 similarity networks were built from amino acid triplet string-kernel similarity, with CDR3s being connected when pairwise similarity was above 0.82. The raw public reads went through TCRdb reprocessing: fastp at Q25, MiXCR clone calling, in-frame beta chains kept. Each CDR3 protein gets just one entry, which takes the most common genes and DNA from the rows behind it. These V and J calls derive from TCRdb rather than the authors' analysis. This sample lists 39,000 or so distinct CDR3 sequences; over 9.5% were detected once. Jointly, the top ten make up under 20% of the sample.

The label giving this sample's time point can be read as: blood at routine non-recurrence follow-up after resection. Without any cell sorting, TCR sequencing was performed on whole RNA extracted either from tumor and nontumor lung tissue or from cryopreserved PBMC samples. Only patients for whom sufficient RNA was available from at least two tumor regions were selected for TCR sequencing. CDR1 SNHLY and CDR2 FYNNEI were looked up in the germline V gene. Taken from cysteine to phenylalanine, the CDR3 has 13 residues. The only DNA kept is the CDR3, 39 bases in frame from the first base. V lost 2 bases and J lost 9 bases; the stretch between them is 11 bases long.

The source of this sequence is a female donor with early-stage non-small cell lung cancer. The source was PBMCs, collected at follow-up. This sequence uses TRBV2 and TRBJ1-5; the D gene is perhaps TRBD1, on 6 matching bases. The sequenced DNA is TGTGCCAGCAGTGAAAGGGCAGGGGTGCCCCAGCATTTT. Its protein is CASSERAGVPQHF.